This entry features one TCR beta chain sequence. The antigen is undetermined. The data stem from a study of T-cell memory formation after mild COVID-19. As for the study in general: Clusters were largely donor specific.

5'RACE primed at constant segments yielded TCR alpha and TCR beta cDNA libraries bearing sample barcodes and UMIs. TCRdb processed the 5' RACE reads anew with MiXCR; each CDR3 protein has one entry. The table includes roughly 400,000 distinct CDR3 sequences, roughly a quarter detected once. V shed 8 bases and J shed 6 bases, with 7 bases lying between them. This CDR3 is built from 10 residues. CDR1 is WSHSY and CDR2 is SAAADI in the germline V gene. General study findings and limits: Clones which contracted sat mainly in CM and EM if CD4+, and in EMRA if CD8+. Cross-reactive memory seemingly joined, as some responding clones were found in pre-infection memory.

This receptor was obtained from an adult woman who had mild COVID-19 (a few samples of this study predate the infection). Cell type and time point are not known. V is TRBV10-2 and J is TRBJ1-1; D ambiguous. The sample consisted of PBMCs or a T cell subset sorted from them (not recorded which). The CDR3 reads CASGAPEAFF. CDR3 sequence (DNA): TGCGCCAGCGGTGCCCCTGAAGCTTTCTTT.